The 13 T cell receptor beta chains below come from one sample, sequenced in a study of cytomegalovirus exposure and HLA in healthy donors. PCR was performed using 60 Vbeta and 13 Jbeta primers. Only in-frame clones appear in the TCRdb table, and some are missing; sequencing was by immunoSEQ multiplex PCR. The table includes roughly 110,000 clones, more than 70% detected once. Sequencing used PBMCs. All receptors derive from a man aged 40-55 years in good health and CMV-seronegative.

CDR3 in DNA: TGTGCCAGCAGCTTGCCACTAGCGGGGGGGAATTCCGGGGAGCTGTTTTTT. Translating gives CASSLPLAGGNSGELFF. The gene calls are TRBV5-4 and TRBJ2-2, with 13 nucleotides matching TRBD2. The CDR3 contains 17 residues. Germline CDR1 SGHNT, CDR2 YYREEE (reference sequence). J gave up 6 bases and V 1 base, and 6 bases lay outside the gene matches.

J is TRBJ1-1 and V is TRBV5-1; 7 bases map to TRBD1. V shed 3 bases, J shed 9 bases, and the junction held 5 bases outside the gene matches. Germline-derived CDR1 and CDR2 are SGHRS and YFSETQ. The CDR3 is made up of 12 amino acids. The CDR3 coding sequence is TGCGCCAGCAGCTGGACAGGACAGCAAGCTTTCTTT. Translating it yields CASSWTGQQAFF.

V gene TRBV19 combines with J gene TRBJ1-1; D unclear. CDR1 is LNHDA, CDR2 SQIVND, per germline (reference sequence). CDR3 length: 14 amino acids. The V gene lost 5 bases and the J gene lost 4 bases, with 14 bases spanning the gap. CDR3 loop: CASSFRVRGTEAFF. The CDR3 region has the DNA TGTGCCAGTAGTTTTCGGGTTCGCGGCACTGAAGCTTTCTTT.

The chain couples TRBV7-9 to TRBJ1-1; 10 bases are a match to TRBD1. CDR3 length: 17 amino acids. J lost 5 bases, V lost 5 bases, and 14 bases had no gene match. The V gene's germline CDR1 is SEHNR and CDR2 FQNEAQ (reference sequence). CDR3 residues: CASSARGTGAGGTEAFF. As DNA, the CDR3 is TGTGCCAGCAGCGCCCGGGGGACAGGGGCCGGGGGAACTGAAGCTTTCTTT.

The DNA for the CDR3 is TGTGCCAGCAGTGACAGGGGTGGTATCTACGAGCAGTACTTC. Protein sequence: CASSDRGGIYEQYF. This chain uses TRBV6-1 with TRBJ2-7; D perhaps matches TRBD1 (6 bases). The CDR3 loop spans 14 amino acids. Trimming cost V 3 bases and J 3 bases, with 12 bases left between them. Germline-derived CDR1 and CDR2 are MNHNS and SASEGT.

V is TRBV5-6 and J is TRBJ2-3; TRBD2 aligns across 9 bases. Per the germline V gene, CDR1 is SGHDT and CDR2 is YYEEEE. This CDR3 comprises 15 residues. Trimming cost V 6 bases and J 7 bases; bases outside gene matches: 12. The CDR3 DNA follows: TGTGCCAGCACTGAGGGGCGCGGGGGGGTATATACGCAGTATTTT. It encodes CASTEGRGGVYTQYF. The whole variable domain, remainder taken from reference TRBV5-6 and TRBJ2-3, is DAGVTQSPTHLIKTRGQQVTLRCSPKSGHDTVSWYQQALGQGPQFIFQYYEEEERQRGNFPDRFSGHQFPNYSSELNVNALLLGDSALYLCASTEGRGGVYTQYFGPGTRLTVL.

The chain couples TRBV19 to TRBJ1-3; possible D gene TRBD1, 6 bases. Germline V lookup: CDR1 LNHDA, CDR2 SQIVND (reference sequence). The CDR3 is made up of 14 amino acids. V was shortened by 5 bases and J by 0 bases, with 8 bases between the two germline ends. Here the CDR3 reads CASSGGDSGNTIYF. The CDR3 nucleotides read TGTGCCAGTAGTGGGGGCGACTCTGGAAACACCATATATTTT. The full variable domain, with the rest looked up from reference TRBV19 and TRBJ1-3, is DGGITQSPKYLFRKEGQNVTLSCEQNLNHDAMYWYRQDPGQGLRLIYYSQIVNDFQKGDIAEGYSVSREKKESFPLTVTSAQKNPTAFYLCASSGGDSGNTIYFGEGSWLTVV.

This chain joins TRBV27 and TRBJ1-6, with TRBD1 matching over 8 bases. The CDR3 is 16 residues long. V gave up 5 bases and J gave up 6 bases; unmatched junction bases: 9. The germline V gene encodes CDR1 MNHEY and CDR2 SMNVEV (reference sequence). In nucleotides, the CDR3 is TGTGCCAGCAGTCCCCGAGGGGACAGGCCTAATTCACCCCTCCACTTT. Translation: CASSPRGDRPNSPLHF.

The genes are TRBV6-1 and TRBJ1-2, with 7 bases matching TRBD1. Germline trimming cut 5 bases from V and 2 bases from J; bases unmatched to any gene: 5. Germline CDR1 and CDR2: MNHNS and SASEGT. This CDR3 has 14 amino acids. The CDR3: CASSFDRVNYGYTF. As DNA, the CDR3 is TGTGCCAGCAGTTTCGACAGGGTAAACTATGGCTACACCTTC.

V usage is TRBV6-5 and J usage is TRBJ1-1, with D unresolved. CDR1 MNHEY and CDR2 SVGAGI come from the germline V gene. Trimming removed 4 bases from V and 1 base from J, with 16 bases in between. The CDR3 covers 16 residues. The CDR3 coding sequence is TGTGCCAGCAGTTCACTAAGAGGGAAGGGGAACACTGAAGCTTTCTTT. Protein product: CASSSLRGKGNTEAFF.

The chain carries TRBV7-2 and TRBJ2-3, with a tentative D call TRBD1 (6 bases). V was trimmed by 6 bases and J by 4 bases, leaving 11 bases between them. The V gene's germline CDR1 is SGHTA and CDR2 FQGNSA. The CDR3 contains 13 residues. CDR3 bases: TGTGCCAGCAGTGGGACACGTCCAGATACGCAGTATTTT. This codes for CASSGTRPDTQYF.

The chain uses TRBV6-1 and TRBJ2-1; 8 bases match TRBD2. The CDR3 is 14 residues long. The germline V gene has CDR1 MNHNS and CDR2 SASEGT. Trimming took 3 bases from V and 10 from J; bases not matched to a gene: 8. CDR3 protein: CASSDGTRPREQFF. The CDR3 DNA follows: TGTGCCAGCAGTGATGGGACTAGACCTCGCGAGCAGTTCTTC.

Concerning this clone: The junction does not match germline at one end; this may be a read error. The CDR3 loop is CASSSRLAGGPTSRANVLTF. DNA for the CDR3: TGCGCCAGCAGCTCCAGACTAGCGGGGGGGCCTACCTCTAGGGCCAACGTCCTGACTTTC. The chain recombines TRBV5-1 with TRBJ2-6; 14 nucleotides match TRBD2. This CDR3 contains 20 residues. CDR1 is SGHRS, CDR2 YFSETQ, per germline.